These T cell receptor beta chains were read from a single sample in a study of T cell responses to AZD1222 COVID-19 vaccine. Sequencing was performed with immunoSEQ multiplex PCR; in TCRdb, only in-frame clones are kept and a portion is missing. The repertoire holds more than 140,000 clones, with roughly 89% as singletons. This sample comprised peripheral blood, obtained on day 0 of AZD1222 vaccination. These receptors were obtained from an adult in good health. Both conserved end residues are part of each CDR3. The order of the fields is J gene, clone size, V gene, D gene, CDR3 DNA, CDR3 protein. The D gene is left open where the match is weak. The size entry is marked missing in some rows and otherwise reads once, few, many or a size class.

j_gene: TRBJ1-1; abundance: -; v_gene: TRBV28; d_gene: TRBD1; CDR3nt: TGTGCCAGCAGTTCGGACAGGGGGAGAGGGAACACTGAAGCTTTCTTT; CDR3aa: CASSSDRGRGNTEAFF
j_gene: TRBJ1-5; abundance: -; v_gene: TRBV4-1; d_gene: -; CDR3nt: TGCGCCAGCAGCCAAGGAGGGGGGGTTCAGCCCCAGCATTTT; CDR3aa: CASSQGGGVQPQHF
j_gene: TRBJ2-3; abundance: -; v_gene: TRBV28; d_gene: TRBD2; CDR3nt: TGTGCCAGCAGTGGGATAGCGGGAGGGCCTGACACAGATACGCAGTATTTT; CDR3aa: CASSGIAGGPDTDTQYF
j_gene: TRBJ1-1; abundance: -; v_gene: TRBV18; d_gene: TRBD1; CDR3nt: TGTGCCAGCTCACCAGGAAGGGACAGGAACACTGAAGCTTTCTTT; CDR3aa: CASSPGRDRNTEAFF
j_gene: TRBJ2-2; abundance: -; v_gene: TRBV27; d_gene: TRBD1; CDR3nt: TGTGCCAGCAGGCCAGGGACAGGGGGTTGGACCGGGGAGCTGTTTTTT; CDR3aa: CASRPGTGGWTGELFF
j_gene: TRBJ2-2; abundance: -; v_gene: TRBV7-3; d_gene: -; CDR3nt: TGTGCCAGCAGATCCGGGGGCACTGCCGGGGAGCTGTTTTTT; CDR3aa: CASRSGGTAGELFF
j_gene: TRBJ1-5; abundance: -; v_gene: TRBV5-1; d_gene: TRBD1; CDR3nt: TGCGCCAGCAGCTGGGGTTGGGGGGACAGGGCCAATCAGCCCCAGCATTTT; CDR3aa: CASSWGWGDRANQPQHF
j_gene: TRBJ1-4; abundance: -; v_gene: TRBV6-5; d_gene: TRBD1; CDR3nt: TGTGCCAGCAGTCCACGGACAGGGAGGGAAAAACTGTTTTTT; CDR3aa: CASSPRTGREKLFF
j_gene: TRBJ2-5; abundance: -; v_gene: TRBV24-1; d_gene: -; CDR3nt: TGTGCCACCAGTGATAATGACAGGTACCTTGGGACCCAGTACTTC; CDR3aa: CATSDNDRYLGTQYF
j_gene: TRBJ2-7; abundance: -; v_gene: TRBV6-5; d_gene: -; CDR3nt: TGTGCCAGCAGTTACCCGGACCTTTCGGAGCAGTACTTC; CDR3aa: CASSYPDLSEQYF
j_gene: TRBJ2-7; abundance: -; v_gene: TRBV6-5; d_gene: -; CDR3nt: TGTGCCAGCAGTTACTCGACAGAGGTTTCCTACGAGCAGTACTTC; CDR3aa: CASSYSTEVSYEQYF
j_gene: TRBJ1-4; abundance: -; v_gene: TRBV7-9; d_gene: -; CDR3nt: TGTGCCAGCAGCTTCACGGGACACCTACAGGATGAAAAACTGTTTTTT; CDR3aa: CASSFTGHLQDEKLFF
j_gene: TRBJ1-5; abundance: -; v_gene: TRBV18; d_gene: -; CDR3nt: TGTGCCAGCTCACCTGGGGCCCGAAATCAGCCCCAGCATTTT; CDR3aa: CASSPGARNQPQHF
j_gene: TRBJ1-4; abundance: -; v_gene: TRBV27; d_gene: -; CDR3nt: TGTGCCAGCAGTGGGCAGGGGCTTAAGGGTGAAAAACTGTTTTTT; CDR3aa: CASSGQGLKGEKLFF
j_gene: TRBJ2-5; abundance: -; v_gene: TRBV6-2/TRBV6-3; d_gene: -; CDR3nt: TGTGCCAGCAGTTACAGCACCCAAGGCCAGTACTTC; CDR3aa: CASSYSTQGQYF
j_gene: TRBJ1-3; abundance: -; v_gene: TRBV7-7; d_gene: TRBD1; CDR3nt: TGTGCTAGCAGCGCGGGACAGGGAACTGGAAACACCATATATTTT; CDR3aa: CASSAGQGTGNTIYF
j_gene: TRBJ2-7; abundance: -; v_gene: TRBV28; d_gene: TRBD2; CDR3nt: TGTGCCAGCAGTTCCCCCGGGCTAGCGGGAGGGTACGAGCAGTACTTC; CDR3aa: CASSSPGLAGGYEQYF
j_gene: TRBJ1-5; abundance: -; v_gene: TRBV27; d_gene: -; CDR3nt: TGTGCCAGCAGTCCCTCCGGGGGCAATCAGCCCCAGCATTTT; CDR3aa: CASSPSGGNQPQHF
j_gene: TRBJ1-5; abundance: once; v_gene: TRBV28; d_gene: -; CDR3nt: TGTGCCAGCAGTATCTCCTGGGATCAGCCCCAGCATTTT; CDR3aa: CASSISWDQPQHF
j_gene: TRBJ2-5; abundance: -; v_gene: TRBV7-9; d_gene: -; CDR3nt: TGTGCCAGCAGCTTAGTAGGCAACAGCCAAGAGACCCAGTACTTC; CDR3aa: CASSLVGNSQETQYF
j_gene: TRBJ2-2; abundance: -; v_gene: TRBV2; d_gene: -; CDR3nt: TGTGCCAGCAGGAGCGGGTGGGGCTCGAACACCGGGGAGCTGTTTTTT; CDR3aa: CASRSGWGSNTGELFF
j_gene: TRBJ2-2; abundance: -; v_gene: TRBV3-1/TRBV3-2; d_gene: -; CDR3nt: TGTGCCAGCAGCCAAGAAGGTAGGAACACCGGGGAGCTGTTTTTT; CDR3aa: CASSQEGRNTGELFF
j_gene: TRBJ2-3; abundance: -; v_gene: TRBV7-3; d_gene: -; CDR3nt: TGTGCCAGCAGCCCGGGACAAAGAGCAGATACGCAGTATTTT; CDR3aa: CASSPGQRADTQYF
j_gene: TRBJ1-1; abundance: -; v_gene: TRBV7-2; d_gene: -; CDR3nt: TGTGCCAGCAGCTTAGAGGCAGGGAACACTGAAGCTTTCTTT; CDR3aa: CASSLEAGNTEAFF
j_gene: TRBJ1-2; abundance: -; v_gene: TRBV19; d_gene: -; CDR3nt: TGTGCCAGTAGTATGGCCCCGGCGGGCTACACCTTC; CDR3aa: CASSMAPAGYTF
j_gene: TRBJ2-7; abundance: -; v_gene: TRBV5-5; d_gene: -; CDR3nt: TGTGCCAGCGCATGGGGTACCTCCTACGAGCAGTACTTC; CDR3aa: CASAWGTSYEQYF
j_gene: TRBJ2-6; abundance: -; v_gene: TRBV19; d_gene: -; CDR3nt: TGTGCCAGTAGTAGTCCGGGGGGGACAGGAGGAACATTAGCCGGGGCCAACGTCCTGACTTTC; CDR3aa: CASSSPGGTGGTLAGANVLTF
j_gene: TRBJ2-5; abundance: once; v_gene: TRBV27; d_gene: TRBD1; CDR3nt: TGTGCCAGCAGCCCCCGTGGGGACAGGGTGGAGACCCAGTACTTC; CDR3aa: CASSPRGDRVETQYF
j_gene: TRBJ2-5; abundance: -; v_gene: TRBV4-2; d_gene: -; CDR3nt: TGTGCCAGCAGCCAAGAGCGGGAATGGAGTGAGACCCAGTACTTC; CDR3aa: CASSQEREWSETQYF
j_gene: TRBJ2-1; abundance: -; v_gene: TRBV28; d_gene: -; CDR3nt: TGTGCCAGCCTACTTAATCCGGACCAATCTCCGTTCTTC; CDR3aa: CASLLNPDQSPFF
j_gene: TRBJ1-1; abundance: -; v_gene: TRBV28; d_gene: -; CDR3nt: TGTGCCAGCAGTTCCCAGGGGCCGCGAGCTTTCTTT; CDR3aa: CASSSQGPRAFF
j_gene: TRBJ1-2; abundance: -; v_gene: TRBV28; d_gene: -; CDR3nt: TGTGCCAGCAGTCCGAACTACGGGCCACCCTACTATGGCTACACCTTC; CDR3aa: CASSPNYGPPYYGYTF
j_gene: TRBJ1-5; abundance: -; v_gene: TRBV7-8; d_gene: TRBD1; CDR3nt: TGTGCCAGCAGCTTACTAGGACAGGGTTATCAGCCCCAGCATTTT; CDR3aa: CASSLLGQGYQPQHF
j_gene: TRBJ2-7; abundance: -; v_gene: TRBV28; d_gene: -; CDR3nt: TGTGCCAGCAGCTCCCCCGGACAGTTCGGAGCTTACGAGCAGTACTTC; CDR3aa: CASSSPGQFGAYEQYF
j_gene: TRBJ1-4; abundance: -; v_gene: TRBV28; d_gene: -; CDR3nt: TGTGCCAGCAGGACCCTACACGAAAAACTGTTTTTT; CDR3aa: CASRTLHEKLFF
j_gene: TRBJ1-1; abundance: -; v_gene: TRBV6-5; d_gene: TRBD1; CDR3nt: TGTGCCAGCAGGGGGGGGACAGGGTACACTGAAGCTTTCTTT; CDR3aa: CASRGGTGYTEAFF
j_gene: TRBJ1-5; abundance: -; v_gene: TRBV7-8; d_gene: TRBD1; CDR3nt: TGTGCCAGCAGCTTACTAGGGACAGTTTTAAATCAGCCCCAGCATTTT; CDR3aa: CASSLLGTVLNQPQHF
j_gene: TRBJ1-1; abundance: -; v_gene: TRBV5-5; d_gene: -; CDR3nt: TGTGCCAGCAGCTTGGACACGAACACTGAAGCTTTCTTT; CDR3aa: CASSLDTNTEAFF
j_gene: TRBJ1-2; abundance: -; v_gene: TRBV20-1; d_gene: -; CDR3nt: TGCAGTGCTAGCGGGAACTATGGCTACACCTTC; CDR3aa: CSASGNYGYTF
j_gene: TRBJ2-1; abundance: once; v_gene: TRBV27; d_gene: -; CDR3nt: TGTGCCAGCCTTAGGAATAGCGGTCTATACAATGAGCAGTTCTTC; CDR3aa: CASLRNSGLYNEQFF
j_gene: TRBJ2-5; abundance: -; v_gene: TRBV5-1; d_gene: TRBD2; CDR3nt: TGCGCCAGCAGCTTGGATCGGGCTAGCGGGAGCTGGGAGACCCAGTACTTC; CDR3aa: CASSLDRASGSWETQYF
j_gene: TRBJ2-3; abundance: -; v_gene: TRBV4-3; d_gene: TRBD2; CDR3nt: TGCGCCAGCAGCCAAGCCGGACTAGCAGGAGATACGCAGTATTTT; CDR3aa: CASSQAGLAGDTQYF
j_gene: TRBJ1-2; abundance: -; v_gene: TRBV28; d_gene: -; CDR3nt: TGTGCCAGCAGTTTAGGCCAGGTCGGGCTATATGGCTACACCTTC; CDR3aa: CASSLGQVGLYGYTF
j_gene: TRBJ1-6; abundance: -; v_gene: TRBV27; d_gene: -; CDR3nt: TGTGCCAGCAGTTTAACCATTGGGGGAGTAGGGGTTTCACCCCTCCACTTT; CDR3aa: CASSLTIGGVGVSPLHF
j_gene: TRBJ2-1; abundance: -; v_gene: TRBV27; d_gene: TRBD2; CDR3nt: TGTGCCAGCAGCCCGACTAGCGGGAGGGCCCTCAATGAGCAGTTCTTC; CDR3aa: CASSPTSGRALNEQFF
j_gene: TRBJ1-2; abundance: -; v_gene: TRBV9; d_gene: -; CDR3nt: TGTGCCAGCAGCGTAAGGGACATGGCCCTAGGTGGCTACACCTTC; CDR3aa: CASSVRDMALGGYTF
j_gene: TRBJ1-1; abundance: once; v_gene: TRBV9; d_gene: -; CDR3nt: TGTGCCAGCAGCCTCGAGAACACTGAAGCTTTCTTT; CDR3aa: CASSLENTEAFF
j_gene: TRBJ2-7; abundance: -; v_gene: TRBV19; d_gene: -; CDR3nt: TGTGCCAGTAGTCCTGGACGCCTAACAGTTGAGATTTACGAGCAGTACTTC; CDR3aa: CASSPGRLTVEIYEQYF
j_gene: TRBJ2-7; abundance: -; v_gene: TRBV6-5; d_gene: -; CDR3nt: TGTGCCAGCAGACCCCAGGGGTCCTACGAGCAGTACTTC; CDR3aa: CASRPQGSYEQYF
j_gene: TRBJ1-6; abundance: -; v_gene: TRBV28; d_gene: TRBD1; CDR3nt: TGTGCCAGCAGTGAGGACAGGGTCTATAATTCACCCCTCCACTTT; CDR3aa: CASSEDRVYNSPLHF
j_gene: TRBJ2-1; abundance: -; v_gene: TRBV30; d_gene: -; CDR3nt: TGTGCCTGGAGTCACACCGGGACACCGGGCATCCATGAGCAGTTCTTC; CDR3aa: CAWSHTGTPGIHEQFF
j_gene: TRBJ2-1; abundance: -; v_gene: TRBV7-9; d_gene: TRBD2; CDR3nt: TGTGCCAGCAGCCCTGAAACCGGGACTAGCGGGTGGGCCAACAATGAGCAGTTCTTC; CDR3aa: CASSPETGTSGWANNEQFF
j_gene: TRBJ1-1; abundance: -; v_gene: TRBV28; d_gene: TRBD1; CDR3nt: TGTGCCAGCAGTCCCAGGGGGACTGAAGCTTTCTTT; CDR3aa: CASSPRGTEAFF